Sequencing of this TCR beta chain was carried out in a study of cytomegalovirus exposure and HLA in healthy donors (dated by TCRdb to the late 2010s). Background on the whole study: According to a later analysis, one platform produced both the approximately 110 validation repertoires and the approximately 600 repertoires of the first cohort. The aim of the study was to test whether cataloging public T cell receptors could identify signatures of past pathogen exposure. In addition to the first cohort of 500 to 850 subjects, a separate validation cohort of over 90 different subjects was used. High-throughput TCR immunosequencing, statistical association of individual TCRs with disease status, and machine learning were combined to predict cytomegalovirus infection status. Results and caveats for the whole study, not just this receptor: Cytomegalovirus status was reported to be diagnosed by the classifier with high specificity and sensitivity in both the original and validation cohorts. Most TCR sequences were seen in very few donors, while some public TCRs were found in many individuals. Of the cluster scores, around 95% were above 0 in a later analysis, which found that TCRs clustered in the first cohort also tended to co-occur in the 120 validation repertoires. The authors suggested that the approach could potentially be generalized to other disease states and immunological phenotypes. A later analysis had no HLA typing for the validation cohort, so co-occurrence there was scored across all 110 or so repertoires. Three of the identified cytomegalovirus-associated TCR beta chains were confirmed in vitro to be specific for cytomegalovirus antigens. The study gave a list of 150 to 200 TCR beta chains associated with cytomegalovirus.

The donors belonged to the validation cohort of about 110 subjects, which was separate from the roughly 670-subject first cohort. Taken from the germline V gene (reference sequence), the CDR1 and CDR2 loops are MNHNY and SVGAGI. V loses 6 bases, J loses 0 bases, and the germline ends lie 15 bases apart. The CDR3 numbers 16 residues from cysteine through phenylalanine. Only the CDR3 DNA is retained, 48 bases long and in frame from the first base. Notes on this clone: It lacks a known antigen. Per-base quality was not reported, and no clone a single base away is much larger than it.

The library came from the immunoSEQ multiplex PCR assay. In the original analysis: A statistical classification framework was built for diagnosing cytomegalovirus status from the catalog of TCR beta chain sequences. As stored in TCRdb, this immuneACCESS dataset retains in-frame rearrangements with V and J assigned. A fraction of the clones does not appear; measured against another copy, unresolved V genes explain less than half of the discrepancy, and the remainder lacks a known reason. V and J calls and clone size are as listed in that table; D and trimming were resolved from the DNA. A total of about 58,000 clones appear in this sample, more than 75% of them only once. The ten top clones hold 1.1% of the sample.

This clonotype was sampled from a man aged 18 to 29 in good health and CMV-seronegative. Material for sequencing was PBMCs. This sequence uses TRBV6-6 and TRBJ1-3, and TRBD1 may be the D gene, going by 6 matching bases. Read as DNA, the sequence is TGTGCCAGCAGCTCTAAGGGGGTTAGCTCTGGAAACACCATATATTTT. Protein translation: CASSSKGVSSGNTIYF.